These 20 T cell receptor beta chains were all obtained from the same sample, sequenced in a study of blood T cell repertoires in COVID-19. Produced via immunoSEQ multiplex PCR; TCRdb's table is partial and in-frame only. The table includes 280,000 or so clones, approximately 88% detected once. Sequenced sample: peripheral blood. These receptors were taken from a woman aged 25 to 39 who had recovered from COVID-19.

This clone came up once. The chain recombines TRBV6-5 with TRBJ2-7, with 7 positions matching TRBD1. V lost 6 bases and J lost 6; bases outside the gene matches: 8. The V gene's germline CDR1 is MNHEY and CDR2 SVGAGI. This CDR3 is built from 13 residues. DNA for the CDR3: TGTGCCAGCAGCCGAACAGGGGACGGCGAGCAGTACTTC. It specifies CASSRTGDGEQYF.

This chain joins TRBV5-1 and TRBJ2-2, with 9 positions matching TRBD1. Germline trimming cut 4 bases from V and 7 bases from J; bases unmatched to any gene: 17. Germline V gene sequence: CDR1 SGHRS, CDR2 YFSETQ. The CDR3 consists of 18 residues. The CDR3 DNA is TGCGCCAGCAGCCTAACCTTTTCTGGGACAGGGTTCGGCGGGGAGCTGTTTTTT. This encodes CASSLTFSGTGFGGELFF.

This sequence joins TRBV3-1 (or the pseudogene TRBV3-2) and TRBJ1-5, with a possible D match to TRBD1 (5 bases). The germline V and J ends were trimmed by 3 bases and 15 bases, with 33 bases remaining between them. The CDR3 loop spans 18 amino acids. The germline gives CDR1 LGHDT, CDR2 YNNKEL (reference sequence). CDR3 loop: CASSHALRIGWQGGCRHF. CDR3 in DNA: TGTGCCAGCAGCCATGCGCTTCGTATAGGATGGCAGGGAGGTTGCCGGCATTTT.

The J gene is TRBJ2-5, the V gene TRBV9; 10 bases line up with TRBD2. V lost 4 bases to trimming and J lost 4 bases; unmatched junction nucleotides: 7. This CDR3 comprises 15 residues. CDR1 SGDLS and CDR2 YYNGEE come from the germline V gene. The CDR3 DNA is TGTGCCAGCAGCATGAGCGGGGGGGCTGGAGAGACCCAGTACTTC. Amino acids: CASSMSGGAGETQYF.

The chain employs TRBV7-2 and TRBJ2-1; TRBD2 matches 10 bases. V trimming: 5 bases; J trimming: 2 bases; junction bases outside the gene matches: 6. The CDR3 consists of 16 residues. Germline CDR1 is SGHTA and CDR2 is FQGNSA. The DNA of the CDR3 is TGTGCCAGCAGCACCCATAGCGGGGGGACCTACAATGAGCAGTTCTTC. Translation: CASSTHSGGTYNEQFF.

The CDR3 here is CASSAYSGGNPYEQYF. The DNA for the CDR3 is TGTGCCAGCAGCGCGTACTCAGGGGGTAATCCCTACGAGCAGTACTTC. The genes are TRBV9 and TRBJ2-7, with TRBD1 matching 7 bases. Germline assignment: CDR1 SGDLS and CDR2 YYNGEE. The CDR3 loop spans 16 amino acids. V shed 3 bases and J 2 bases; nucleotides not matched to a gene: 11.

The chain recombines TRBV28 with TRBJ1-1, with a possible D match to TRBD1 (5 bases). Trimming took 5 bases from V and 6 from J, leaving 19 bases between them. This CDR3 spans 15 amino acids. The germline CDR1 and CDR2 sequences are MDHEN and SYDVKM. CDR3 bases: TGTGCCAGCAGTCCCCTGGGGGGTTTGACGGCTGAAGCTTTCTTT. Protein: CASSPLGGLTAEAFF. Complete variable domain (other parts from reference TRBV28 and TRBJ1-1): DVKVTQSSRYLVKRTGEKVFLECVQDMDHENMFWYRQDPGLGLRLIYFSYDVKMKEKGDIPEGYSVSREKKERFSLILESASTNQTSMYLCASSPLGGLTAEAFFGQGTRLTVV.

The J gene is TRBJ1-2, the V gene TRBV6-4, with 8 bases fitting TRBD1. Germline V gives CDR1 MRHNA, CDR2 SNTAGT. V was pared by 6 bases and J by 4 bases, with 4 bases of the junction left unmatched. The CDR3 is 13 residues long. CDR3 residues: CASSQGAGYGYTF. CDR3 nucleotides: TGTGCCAGCAGCCAGGGGGCAGGCTATGGCTACACCTTC.

The chain recombines TRBV5-4 with TRBJ1-1; D is possibly TRBD1 (6 bases). CDR1 is SGHNT, CDR2 YYREEE, per germline (reference sequence). The CDR3 runs to 13 residues. The ends were cut back, 0 bases at V and 6 bases at J, with 9 bases in the middle. CDR3 amino acids: CASSLVGGAEAFF. DNA of the CDR3: TGTGCCAGCAGCTTGGTTGGGGGCGCTGAAGCTTTCTTT.

This clone was seen only once. CDR3 residues: CATRVPQGGYGYTF. The CDR3 DNA reads as TGTGCCACGCGTGTTCCGCAGGGAGGGTATGGCTACACCTTC. The rearrangement joins TRBV28 to TRBJ1-2; possibly TRBD1 for D (5 bases). V was cut by 10 bases and J by 5 bases, with 20 bases left in between. The V gene's germline CDR1 is MDHEN and CDR2 SYDVKM. This CDR3 contains 14 residues.

The rearrangement joins TRBV2 to TRBJ2-7; TRBD1 aligns across 7 bases. Germline CDR1 reads SNHLY; CDR2 reads FYNNEI. V dropped 8 bases and J dropped 11; count of bases not matched to a gene: 6. The CDR3 consists of 10 residues. CDR3 protein: CASRDSLEYF. CDR3 bases: TGTGCCAGCCGGGACAGTCTTGAGTACTTC.

Comments on this clone: Other DNA sequences in this specimen translate into the identical CDR3. The chain uses TRBV5-1 and TRBJ2-7; 10 nucleotides match TRBD1. CDR3 length: 14 residues. The V gene's germline CDR1 is SGHRS and CDR2 YFSETQ. J gave up 7 bases and V 0 bases, and 4 bases lay outside the gene matches. CDR3 region: CASSLGQGAREQYF. CDR3 DNA sequence: TGCGCCAGCAGCTTGGGACAGGGGGCGCGAGAGCAGTACTTC.

The genes are TRBV19 and TRBJ1-2; D is unresolved. CDR3 length: 14 amino acids. The germline V gene encodes CDR1 LNHDA and CDR2 SQIVND (reference sequence). V lost 6 bases to trimming and J lost 0 bases, with 11 bases between them. DNA of the CDR3: TGTGCCAGTAGAGTTGCGGGGACTAACTATGGCTACACCTTC. Amino acids: CASRVAGTNYGYTF. Filled out from reference TRBV19 and TRBJ1-2, the complete variable domain reads DGGITQSPKYLFRKEGQNVTLSCEQNLNHDAMYWYRQDPGQGLRLIYYSQIVNDFQKGDIAEGYSVSREKKESFPLTVTSAQKNPTAFYLCASRVAGTNYGYTFGSGTRLTVV.

This sequence joins TRBV5-1 and TRBJ1-1, with 7 bases lining up with TRBD1. The germline gives CDR1 SGHRS, CDR2 YFSETQ. This CDR3 is built from 15 residues. V lost 1 base, J lost 2 bases, and 5 bases stayed unmatched. DNA of the CDR3: TGCGCCAGCAGCTTGATAGCAGGGGGAAACACTGAAGCTTTCTTT. Translated: CASSLIAGGNTEAFF. Together with reference TRBV5-1 and TRBJ1-1, the CDR3 gives the full variable domain: KAGVTQTPRYLIKTRGQQVTLSCSPISGHRSVSWYQQTPGQGLQFLFEYFSETQRNKGNFPGRFSGRQFSNSRSEMNVSTLELGDSALYLCASSLIAGGNTEAFFGQGTRLTVV.

The V call is TRBV12-3 or TRBV12-4, the J call TRBJ2-5, with D maybe TRBD1 (5 bases). CDR3 length: 13 amino acids. Trimming took off 6 bases at V and 5 bases at J, with 13 bases between the two ends. CDR3: CASSARDWETQYF. In nucleotides, the CDR3 is TGTGCCAGCAGCGCCAGGGATTGGGAGACCCAGTACTTC.

CDR3 DNA: TGTGCCAGCAGCCCGGCTGGGACAGAGTATAATTCACCCCTCCACTTT. Translated: CASSPAGTEYNSPLHF. This sequence joins TRBV11-2 and TRBJ1-6; TRBD1 matches 7 bases. The CDR3 consists of 16 residues. CDR1 is SGHAT and CDR2 is FQNNGV in the germline V gene. The ends lost 5 bases at V and 4 bases at J; junction bases unmatched: 8.

The chain carries TRBV2 and TRBJ1-1, with TRBD1 as a possible D gene (5 bases). The CDR3 contains 13 residues. Between the trimmed V and J ends, which lost 8 bases and 11 bases, there was a span of 21 bases. CDR1 is SNHLY and CDR2 is FYNNEI in the germline V gene. CDR3 coding DNA: TGTGCCAGCCAACTATCAGGGTCAGGTGGGGCTTTCTTT. This codes for CASQLSGSGGAFF.

V usage is TRBV28 and J usage is TRBJ2-3; D is uncertain. Germline CDR1 reads MDHEN; CDR2 reads SYDVKM. Trimming left V 3 bases short and J 5 bases short, with 9 bases between. The CDR3 loop spans 13 amino acids. CDR3 nucleotides: TGTGCCAGCAGTTTGGAGCAAATAGATACGCAGTATTTT. This encodes CASSLEQIDTQYF.

CDR3 amino acids: CASSLETWTANYGYTF. The CDR3 DNA reads as TGTGCCAGCAGCTTAGAAACTTGGACAGCTAACTATGGCTACACCTTC. This chain connects TRBV7-2 to TRBJ1-2; a weak D match, TRBD1 (6 bases). The CDR3 is made up of 16 amino acids. V lost 1 base to trimming and J lost 0 bases, with 12 bases between them. Germline V gives CDR1 SGHTA, CDR2 FQGNSA.

A single count supports this clone. This chain connects TRBV14 to TRBJ2-3; the D gene is possibly TRBD1 (6 bases). The CDR3 is 13 residues long. Trimming cost V 1 base and J 11 bases, with 13 bases left between them. Looked up from germline, CDR1 is SGHDN and CDR2 is FVKESK. This CDR3 is CASSQGLRGGQYF. For the CDR3, the DNA is TGTGCCAGCAGCCAAGGGCTACGAGGGGGGCAGTATTTT.